This entry lists 14 T cell receptor beta chains sequenced from one sample in a study of blood T cells in healthy people across ages. Alongside a J-beta primer mix, a sample-barcoded 5' primer served in a second PCR lasting 7 to 11 cycles. TCRdb recomputed calls from the 5' RACE reads with MiXCR, one row per CDR3 protein. The sample consists of more than 900,000 distinct CDR3 sequences, about 25% of them appearing once. This sample also appeared in a second study, on T cells of mothers and their children.

The sequenced sample was blood. The receptors derive from a girl aged 2-10 years in good health.

The CDR3 coding sequence is TGTGCCAGCTCTGGACAGGGTGGGCACGAGCAGTACTTC. This translates into CASSGQGGHEQYF. The chain uses TRBV7-9 and TRBJ2-1, with 8 bases aligning to TRBD1. The end of the DNA aligns better with TRBJ2-7, so the J call may be wrong. Germline V gene lookup returns CDR1 SEHNR and CDR2 FQNEAQ (reference sequence). This CDR3 comprises 13 residues.

The V gene is TRBV20-1, the J gene TRBJ1-5; D ambiguous. The CDR3 has 11 amino acids. Trimming took 5 bases from V and 13 from J, leaving 15 bases between them. Per germline, CDR1 DFQATT and CDR2 SNEGSKA (reference sequence). Here the CDR3 reads CSAEEAERQHF. DNA for the CDR3: TGCAGTGCTGAGGAGGCGGAGCGGCAGCATTTT.

This chain connects TRBV25-1 to TRBJ2-5; a possible D gene is TRBD1 (6 bases). The germline V gene has CDR1 MGHDK and CDR2 SYGVNS. V was shortened by 3 bases and J by 5 bases, with 13 bases between the two germline ends. This CDR3 comprises 14 residues. The CDR3 is CASSDTGFWETQYF. The CDR3 DNA reads TGTGCCAGCAGTGATACAGGGTTTTGGGAGACCCAGTACTTC.

This clonotype was detected a few times. The CDR3 nucleotides are TGTGCCAGCAGTTTAACAACTAGCGGGAGTGTTAAGAAGCAGTTCTTC. It specifies CASSLTTSGSVKKQFF. The gene calls are TRBV12-3 or TRBV12-4 and TRBJ2-1; 11 bases are a match to TRBD2. Trimming cost V 2 bases and J 11 bases; bases outside gene matches: 11. The CDR3 has 16 amino acids.

This clonotype was counted between two and nine times. The CDR3 loop is CSALSLGLGTQYF. The CDR3 nucleotides read TGCAGTGCCCTCAGTCTAGGGTTGGGGACCCAGTACTTC. This chain uses TRBV20-1 with TRBJ2-5; D remains ambiguous. The CDR3 consists of 13 residues. V lost 6 bases, J lost 7 bases, and 18 bases lay in between. The germline V gene encodes CDR1 DFQATT and CDR2 SNEGSKA (reference sequence).

The chain has TRBV13 and TRBJ2-7, with unresolved D. V lost 0 bases and J 3 bases, leaving 12 bases between the germline ends. CDR3 length: 15 residues. The V gene's germline CDR1 is PRHDT and CDR2 FYEKMQ (reference sequence). Here the CDR3 reads CASSLGPTMDYEQYF. The CDR3 DNA is TGTGCCAGCAGCTTAGGTCCGACAATGGACTACGAGCAGTACTTC.

This clonotype has more than one count but fewer than ten. The J gene is TRBJ2-1, the V gene TRBV20-1; D is unclear. The CDR3 has 13 residues. V was cut by 5 bases and J by 4 bases, with 12 bases left in between. CDR1 and CDR2 from the germline V gene are DFQATT and SNEGSKA (reference sequence). The CDR3 region has the DNA TGCAGTGCTTCCCCGGGTCCTTACAATGAGCAGTTCTTC. Protein product: CSASPGPYNEQFF.

This clonotype came up a few times. The chain combines TRBV24-1 with TRBJ2-5; D call uncertain. Germline V lookup: CDR1 KGHDR, CDR2 SFDVKD. V was shortened by 7 bases and J by 4 bases, with 9 bases between the two germline ends. The CDR3 covers 12 residues. The CDR3 region has the DNA TGTGCCACCAGGGGCACCGGAGAGACCCAGTACTTC. Translation: CATRGTGETQYF.

Only a few counts were recorded for this clonotype. The J gene is TRBJ2-4, the V gene TRBV5-1, with a tentative D call TRBD2 (6 bases). This CDR3 is built from 16 residues. Per the germline V gene, CDR1 is SGHRS and CDR2 is YFSETQ. Deletions cut 0 bases from V and 6 bases from J, with 16 bases between. Here the CDR3 reads CASSLDETRSGNIQYF. CDR3 sequence (DNA): TGCGCCAGCAGCTTGGATGAGACTAGAAGCGGAAACATTCAGTACTTC.

The table lists this clonotype with a few counts. The V gene is TRBV7-3, the J gene TRBJ2-2; 10 positions agree with TRBD1. The CDR3 totals 17 residues. The V and J ends lost 1 base and 6 bases, in that order; junction bases with no gene match: 8. Germline CDR1 SGHTA, CDR2 FQGTGA. CDR3 loop: CASSLIDRGREAGELFF. CDR3 sequence (DNA): TGTGCCAGCAGCTTAATAGACAGGGGGCGAGAGGCCGGGGAGCTGTTTTTT.

The chain combines TRBV29-1 with TRBJ2-1; D is ambiguous. The V end was cut by 8 bases, the J end by 0 bases, with 17 bases between. The CDR3 is 15 residues long. From germline, CDR1 is SQVTM and CDR2 ANQGSEA. CDR3 nucleotides: TGCAGCTCCCGATTGGGTCACGCCTCCTACAATGAGCAGTTCTTC. Translating gives CSSRLGHASYNEQFF.

The sample holds a few counts of this clonotype. The gene calls are TRBV28 and TRBJ2-1, with 7 bases lining up with TRBD2. The V and J ends lost 10 bases and 3 bases, in that order; junction bases with no gene match: 9. Germline loops: CDR1 MDHEN, CDR2 SYDVKM. This CDR3 is built from 14 residues. The DNA for the CDR3 is TGTGCCACGGCGGCGGGAGCGATCTACAATGAGCAGTTCTTC. Amino acid sequence: CATAAGAIYNEQFF.

The chain joins TRBV9 to TRBJ2-4; TRBD2 matches at 15 bases. The length of the CDR3 is 22 residues. Germline values: CDR1 SGDLS, CDR2 YYNGEE. The ends lost 0 bases at V and 0 bases at J; junction bases unmatched: 13. This chain's CDR3 is CASSVVRSWTSGGELAKNIQYF. The CDR3 nucleotides read TGTGCCAGCAGCGTAGTTAGGTCGTGGACTAGCGGGGGGGAACTAGCCAAAAACATTCAGTACTTC.

The V gene is TRBV4-3, the J gene TRBJ2-3; possibly TRBD2 for D (6 bases). Germline assignment: CDR1 LGHNA and CDR2 YSLEER. This CDR3 comprises 16 residues. V shed 1 base and J shed 1 base, with 12 bases lying between them. CDR3 region: CASSQGGRPGTDTQYF. Written as DNA, the CDR3 is TGCGCCAGCAGCCAAGGAGGGAGGCCGGGCACAGATACGCAGTATTTT.